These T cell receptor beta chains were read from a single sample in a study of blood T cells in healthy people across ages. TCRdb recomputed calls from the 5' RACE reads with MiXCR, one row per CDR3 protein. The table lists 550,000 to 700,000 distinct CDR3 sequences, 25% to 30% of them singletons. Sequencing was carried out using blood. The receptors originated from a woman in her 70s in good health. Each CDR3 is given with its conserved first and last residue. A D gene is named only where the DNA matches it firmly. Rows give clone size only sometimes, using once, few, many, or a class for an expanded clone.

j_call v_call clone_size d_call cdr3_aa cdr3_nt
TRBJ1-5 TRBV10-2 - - CASSEGGDNQPQHF TGCGCCAGCAGTGAGGGGGGTGACAATCAGCCCCAGCATTTT
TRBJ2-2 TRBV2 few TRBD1 CASSVTGKGSGELFF TGTGCCAGCAGCGTGACAGGGAAGGGTTCCGGGGAGCTGTTTTTT
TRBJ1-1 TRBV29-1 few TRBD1 CSVEDLQGAFTEAFF TGCAGCGTTGAAGATCTTCAGGGGGCGTTCACTGAAGCTTTCTTT
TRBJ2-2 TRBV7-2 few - CASKGTGELFF TGTGCCAGCAAGGGCACCGGGGAGCTGTTTTTT
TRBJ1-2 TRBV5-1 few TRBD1 CASSFDRDRKLF TGCGCCAGCAGCTTTGACCGGGACAGGAAACTTTTC
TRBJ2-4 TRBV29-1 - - CSVAQGRNIQYF TGCAGCGTTGCCCAAGGCCGGAACATTCAGTACTTC
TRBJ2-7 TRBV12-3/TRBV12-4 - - CASTRSYTGNEQYF TGTGCCAGCACCCGATCCTACACAGGGAACGAGCAGTACTTC
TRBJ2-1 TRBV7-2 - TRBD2 CASSLRAGGYYSYNEQFF TGTGCCAGCAGCTTACGAGCGGGGGGCTATTACTCCTACAATGAGCAGTTCTTC
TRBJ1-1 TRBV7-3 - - CASSTSGAGEAFF TGTGCCAGCAGCACAAGTGGGGCAGGCGAAGCTTTCTTT
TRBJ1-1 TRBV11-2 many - CASSLGYGAFF TGTGCCAGCAGCTTAGGATATGGAGCTTTCTTT
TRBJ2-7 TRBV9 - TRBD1 CASSVGQGRYEQYF TGTGCCAGCAGCGTAGGACAGGGAAGGTACGAGCAGTACTTC
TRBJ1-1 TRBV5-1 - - CASSLEGWGTEAFF TGCGCCAGCAGCTTGGAGGGCTGGGGCACTGAAGCTTTCTTT